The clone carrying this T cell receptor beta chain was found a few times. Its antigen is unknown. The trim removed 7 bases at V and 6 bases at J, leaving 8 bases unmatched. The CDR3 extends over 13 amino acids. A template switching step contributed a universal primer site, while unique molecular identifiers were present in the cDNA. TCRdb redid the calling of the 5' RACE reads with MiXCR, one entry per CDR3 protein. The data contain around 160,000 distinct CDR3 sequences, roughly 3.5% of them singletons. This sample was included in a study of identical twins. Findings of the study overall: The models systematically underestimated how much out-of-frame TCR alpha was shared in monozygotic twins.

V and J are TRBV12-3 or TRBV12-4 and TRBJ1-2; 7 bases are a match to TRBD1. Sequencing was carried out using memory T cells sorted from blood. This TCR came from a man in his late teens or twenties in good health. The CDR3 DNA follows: TGTGCCAGCACCGAGACAGGGAATAATGGCTACACCTTC. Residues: CASTETGNNGYTF.